The next 2 T cell receptor beta chains were all read from a single sample in a study of shared clonotypes between healthy human individuals. Libraries were prepared by immunoSEQ multiplex PCR; TCRdb keeps only in-frame clonotypes and omits some of them. The table includes around 2.1 million clones, nearly 97% detected once. Sequences were obtained from naive CD4+ T cells sorted from blood. Subset denoted: CD45RA+ positively selected. The receptor set was obtained from a young man in good health.

The chain employs TRBV5-1 and TRBJ1-6; D is unresolved. Germline CDR1 is SGHRS and CDR2 is YFSETQ. V was trimmed by 0 bases and J by 7 bases, leaving 8 bases between them. The CDR3 contains 14 residues. The CDR3 loop is CASSLAQNNSPLHF. For the CDR3, the DNA is TGCGCCAGCAGCTTGGCTCAGAACAATTCACCCCTCCACTTT. The whole variable domain, filled in from reference TRBV5-1 and TRBJ1-6, reads KAGVTQTPRYLIKTRGQQVTLSCSPISGHRSVSWYQQTPGQGLQFLFEYFSETQRNKGNFPGRFSGRQFSNSRSEMNVSTLELGDSALYLCASSLAQNNSPLHFGNGTRLTVT.

The CDR3 here is CASSSGLAPSSYEQYF. The CDR3 DNA reads TGCGCCAGCAGCTCCGGGCTAGCGCCCAGCTCCTACGAGCAGTACTTC. The gene calls are TRBV5-1 and TRBJ2-7; D perhaps matches TRBD2 (6 bases). Germline loops: CDR1 SGHRS, CDR2 YFSETQ. The V end lost 3 bases, the J end lost 0 bases, and 16 bases lay between the germline ends. The CDR3 sequence is 16 residues long.